These 26 T cell receptor beta chains share one sample of origin, sequenced in a study of blood T cell repertoires in COVID-19. The assay was immunoSEQ multiplex PCR, and TCRdb's table has in-frame clones only and misses some. In the table there are about 130,000 clones, around 79% of which are singletons. Input material: peripheral blood. The receptors were gathered from a woman in her 70s with COVID-19, enrolled during active disease.

The gene calls are TRBV18 and TRBJ2-7, with 11 positions matching TRBD2. Trimming at V came to 10 bases and at J to 3 bases, leaving 17 bases not matched to a gene. The length of the CDR3 is 17 residues. The germline V gene has CDR1 KGHSH and CDR2 LQKENI. The chain's CDR3 is CATLEGTSGLTLYEQYF. The CDR3 DNA sequence: TGTGCCACCCTAGAAGGGACTAGCGGTCTAACCCTCTACGAGCAGTACTTC.

This clone was recorded a few times. The chain recombines TRBV2 with TRBJ1-6; D uncertain. The V and J ends lost 2 bases and 9 bases respectively, with 17 bases between them. The germline V gene encodes CDR1 SNHLY and CDR2 FYNNEI. CDR3 size: 16 residues. The CDR3 reads CASSEIGARQSSPLHF. The CDR3 DNA reads as TGTGCCAGCAGTGAAATCGGCGCGAGGCAAAGTTCACCCCTCCACTTT.

This clone was recorded only once. This CDR3 is CASSLGTGNQHF. CDR3 bases: TGTGCCAGCAGTCTCGGGACAGGAAATCAGCATTTT. The genes are TRBV12-3 or TRBV12-4 and TRBJ1-5; 8 nucleotides match TRBD1. Trimming at V came to 5 bases and at J to 13 bases, leaving 7 bases not matched to a gene. The CDR3 contains 12 residues.

The gene calls are TRBV5-6 and TRBJ1-2; 9 nucleotides line up with TRBD1. The CDR3 loop spans 15 amino acids. V trimming: 4 bases; J trimming: 4 bases; junction bases outside the gene matches: 8. CDR1 is SGHDT and CDR2 is YYEEEE in the germline V gene. The CDR3 region has the DNA TGTGCCAGCAGCCTGGGGGACAGGGAAGGCTATGGCTACACCTTC. Translation: CASSLGDREGYGYTF.

The genes are TRBV11-2 and TRBJ2-3, with 10 positions matching TRBD2. This CDR3 contains 18 residues. Unmatched junction bases numbered 14, after V lost 2 bases and J lost 6 bases. In germline, CDR1 is SGHAT, CDR2 FQNNGV. The CDR3 bases are TGTGCCAGCAGCTTACGGTTTTTTGAGCGGGGGGGCCCGGATACGCAGTATTTT. It codes for CASSLRFFERGGPDTQYF.

This clone was detected only once. V gene TRBV7-9 combines with J gene TRBJ1-2; 9 bases agree with TRBD1. The J segment lost 4 bases and the V segment lost 5 bases, leaving 17 bases of the junction unmatched. The CDR3 length is 18 residues. CDR1 SEHNR and CDR2 FQNEAQ come from the germline V gene (reference sequence). CDR3 coding DNA: TGTGCCAGCAGCCCCACACCCACCCGACAGGGGGTAGTCTATGGCTACACCTTC. This sequence encodes CASSPTPTRQGVVYGYTF.

The gene calls are TRBV5-1 and TRBJ2-5; the D gene is possibly TRBD1 (6 bases). The germline gives CDR1 SGHRS, CDR2 YFSETQ. V lost 0 bases and J lost 5, with 14 bases in between. This CDR3 is built from 15 residues. The CDR3 loop is CASSLDGTTRETQYF. Written as DNA, the CDR3 is TGCGCCAGCAGCTTGGATGGGACAACCCGGGAGACCCAGTACTTC. Drawing the rest from reference TRBV5-1 and TRBJ2-5, the complete variable domain is KAGVTQTPRYLIKTRGQQVTLSCSPISGHRSVSWYQQTPGQGLQFLFEYFSETQRNKGNFPGRFSGRQFSNSRSEMNVSTLELGDSALYLCASSLDGTTRETQYFGPGTRLLVL.

The V gene is TRBV7-2, the J gene TRBJ1-5, with D possibly TRBD1 on 5 matching bases. Trimming pared 2 bases from V and 6 bases from J, leaving 8 bases between. This CDR3 has 13 residues. The germline V gene has CDR1 SGHTA and CDR2 FQGNSA. CDR3 residues: CASSLQQVQPQHF. The CDR3 DNA is TGTGCCAGCAGCTTACAACAGGTTCAGCCCCAGCATTTT.

This rearrangement joins TRBV6-4 to TRBJ2-4; 8 bases map to TRBD1. Losses at the gene ends were 6 bases for V and 8 bases for J; bases not matched to a gene: 12. Germline V gene sequence: CDR1 MRHNA, CDR2 SNTAGT. The CDR3 totals 15 residues. In DNA form, the CDR3 reads TGTGCCAGCAGCGACGGTGACAGGGGCATTGACATTCAGTACTTC. It yields the protein CASSDGDRGIDIQYF.

The gene calls are TRBV6-4 and TRBJ1-2; TRBD1 might be the D (5 bases). The CDR3 contains 14 residues. Deletions cut 7 bases from V and 2 bases from J, with 14 bases between. Germline lookup yields CDR1 MRHNA and CDR2 SNTAGT. The CDR3 nucleotides read TGTGCCAGCAATCCTGGGGGAGGAAACTATGGCTACACCTTC. Protein: CASNPGGGNYGYTF.

The rearrangement uses TRBV7-2 and TRBJ1-1; D gene uncertain. The CDR3 covers 15 residues. Germline CDR1 SGHTA, CDR2 FQGNSA. V lost 5 bases to trimming and J lost 3 bases, with 16 bases between them. CDR3 sequence (DNA): TGTGCCAGCAGCCCCAGCTCAACTAGGGACACTGAAGCTTTCTTT. It encodes CASSPSSTRDTEAFF. Drawing the rest from reference TRBV7-2 and TRBJ1-1, the complete variable domain is GAGVSQSPSNKVTEKGKDVELRCDPISGHTALYWYRQSLGQGLEFLIYFQGNSAPDKSGLPSDRFSAERTGGSVSTLTIQRTQQEDSAVYLCASSPSSTRDTEAFFGQGTRLTVV.

This chain links TRBV19 with TRBJ1-1; D gene ambiguous. Germline V gene lookup returns CDR1 LNHDA and CDR2 SQIVND (reference sequence). This CDR3 contains 13 residues. Between the trimmed V and J ends, which lost 4 bases and 0 bases, there was a span of 6 bases. In nucleotides, the CDR3 is TGTGCCAGTAGTACCCGGGTGAACACTGAAGCTTTCTTT. It specifies CASSTRVNTEAFF.

V gene TRBV5-1 combines with J gene TRBJ2-1; 13 bases agree with TRBD2. CDR1 and CDR2 (germline): SGHRS, YFSETQ. The CDR3 is made up of 15 amino acids. Trimming removed 4 bases from V and 7 bases from J; junction bases left unmatched: 5. The chain's CDR3 is CASSRLAGGPNEQFF. The CDR3 DNA reads TGCGCCAGCAGCAGACTAGCGGGGGGACCTAATGAGCAGTTCTTC. Drawing the rest from reference TRBV5-1 and TRBJ2-1, the complete variable domain is KAGVTQTPRYLIKTRGQQVTLSCSPISGHRSVSWYQQTPGQGLQFLFEYFSETQRNKGNFPGRFSGRQFSNSRSEMNVSTLELGDSALYLCASSRLAGGPNEQFFGPGTRLTVL.

This clone has just one count. The chain links TRBV27 to TRBJ1-2; D is unresolved. Germline assignment: CDR1 MNHEY and CDR2 SMNVEV (reference sequence). The V end lost 6 bases, the J end lost 3 bases, and 5 bases lay between the germline ends. The CDR3 is 11 residues long. The CDR3: CASRSDYGYTF. In DNA form, the CDR3 reads TGTGCCAGCAGATCTGACTATGGCTACACCTTC.

The CDR3 nucleotides read TGTGCCAGCAGGGGCCGCGGGGGGGGGACCTACGAGCAGTACTTC. Translation: CASRGRGGGTYEQYF. The V and J genes are TRBV6-5 and TRBJ2-7; 9 bases fit TRBD2. CDR3 size: 15 residues. Germline lookup yields CDR1 MNHEY and CDR2 SVGAGI. Trimming took 6 bases from V and 2 from J; bases not matched to a gene: 8.

The chain combines TRBV4-1 with TRBJ1-2; TRBD1 is a possible D gene (6 bases). This CDR3 is 16 amino acids long. Trimming cost V 0 bases and J 7 bases, with 18 bases left between them. Germline V gene sequence: CDR1 MGHRA, CDR2 YSYEKL. The CDR3 loop reads CASSQEVVGGAGGYTF. In nucleotides, the CDR3 is TGCGCCAGCAGCCAAGAGGTTGTCGGGGGGGCAGGTGGCTACACCTTC.

The chain couples TRBV6-1 to TRBJ1-2; TRBD1 agrees at 9 bases. The CDR3 runs 15 residues. CDR1 and CDR2 (germline): MNHNS, SASEGT. V lost 3 bases, J lost 8 bases, and 10 bases stayed unmatched. The CDR3 is CASSETGTGFYGYTF. CDR3 DNA sequence: TGTGCCAGCAGTGAGACTGGGACAGGGTTTTACGGCTACACCTTC.

The rearrangement uses TRBV5-1 and TRBJ2-1; the match to TRBD1 covers 9 bases. V lost 2 bases to trimming and J lost 9 bases; unmatched junction nucleotides: 15. In germline, CDR1 is SGHRS, CDR2 YFSETQ. There are 17 residues in the CDR3. The CDR3 sequence: CASSFGLRTGDVREQFF. CDR3 DNA: TGCGCCAGCAGCTTTGGGTTAAGGACAGGGGATGTTCGTGAGCAGTTCTTC. The variable domain in full, with the rest retrieved from reference TRBV5-1 and TRBJ2-1, is KAGVTQTPRYLIKTRGQQVTLSCSPISGHRSVSWYQQTPGQGLQFLFEYFSETQRNKGNFPGRFSGRQFSNSRSEMNVSTLELGDSALYLCASSFGLRTGDVREQFFGPGTRLTVL.

In its sample, this clone was seen once. The chain joins TRBV27 to TRBJ1-1, with 7 positions matching TRBD1. Germline V gene lookup returns CDR1 MNHEY and CDR2 SMNVEV (reference sequence). CDR3 length equals 16 residues. The ends lost 2 bases at V and 4 bases at J; junction bases unmatched: 10. The CDR3 DNA reads as TGTGCCAGCAGTTTAGGACAGGACGGTTGGGGCACTGAAGCTTTCTTT. It is translated as CASSLGQDGWGTEAFF.

V gene TRBV2 combines with J gene TRBJ1-2; 8 bases are shared with TRBD1. V trimming: 11 bases; J trimming: 6 bases; junction bases outside the gene matches: 8. Germline V CDR1 and CDR2: SNHLY, FYNNEI. The CDR3 extends over 12 amino acids. The CDR3 sequence is CALKTGGDGYTF. Written as DNA, the CDR3 is TGTGCCCTCAAAACAGGGGGAGATGGCTACACCTTC. The full variable domain, rest sourced from reference TRBV2 and TRBJ1-2, is EPEVTQTPSHQVTQMGQEVILRCVPISNHLYFYWYRQILGQKVEFLVSFYNNEISEKSEIFDDQFSVERPDGSNFTLKIRSTKLEDSAMYFCALKTGGDGYTFGSGTRLTVV.

The CDR3 spells CASSQEGGERAQYF. CDR3 coding DNA: TGTGCCAGCAGCCAAGAGGGGGGAGAGAGGGCCCAGTACTTC. The chain employs TRBV3-1 (or the pseudogene TRBV3-2) and TRBJ2-5; a weak D match, TRBD2 (6 bases). The CDR3 spans 14 residues. V was cut by 0 bases and J by 9 bases, with 14 bases left in between. In germline, CDR1 is LGHDT, CDR2 YNNKEL (reference sequence).

This clone was found once. The chain joins TRBV4-3 to TRBJ2-3, with 7 bases that match TRBD2. The CDR3 contains 17 residues. From germline, CDR1 is LGHNA and CDR2 YSLEER. V trimming: 0 bases; J trimming: 1 base; junction bases outside the gene matches: 7. Written as DNA, the CDR3 is TGCGCCAGCAGCCAAGATTATGGGGGGGGAGGCACAGATACGCAGTATTTT. As protein: CASSQDYGGGGTDTQYF.

The chain uses TRBV3-1 (or the pseudogene TRBV3-2) and TRBJ1-3; D is uncertain. The ends were cut back, 8 bases at V and 0 bases at J, with 5 bases in the middle. CDR3 length: 12 residues. Germline assignment: CDR1 LGHDT and CDR2 YNNKEL (reference sequence). The CDR3 coding sequence is TGTGCCAGCGAGGGCTCTGGAAACACCATATATTTT. This encodes CASEGSGNTIYF.

This chain joins TRBV3-1 (or the pseudogene TRBV3-2) and TRBJ2-1; 9 nucleotides line up with TRBD2. CDR3 size: 16 residues. Germline CDR1 is LGHDT and CDR2 is YNNKEL (reference sequence). V shed 1 base, J shed 1 base, and the junction held 2 bases outside the gene matches. The CDR3 DNA reads TGTGCCAGCAGCCAAGGACTAGCGGCGTCCTACAATGAGCAGTTCTTC. Residues: CASSQGLAASYNEQFF.

The chain couples TRBV5-8 to TRBJ2-7; 7 bases align to TRBD1. V lost 3 bases and J lost 2; bases outside the gene matches: 11. Germline values: CDR1 SGHTS, CDR2 YDEGEE. This CDR3 spans 16 amino acids. CDR3 DNA: TGTGCCAGCAGCTGGAACAGGGGAAGGGGGACCTACGAGCAGTACTTC. It specifies CASSWNRGRGTYEQYF. Full variable domain (outside the CDR3, taken from reference TRBV5-8 and TRBJ2-7): EAGVTQSPTHLIKTRGQQATLRCSPISGHTSVYWYQQALGLGLQFLLWYDEGEERNRGNFPPRFSGRQFPNYSSELNVNALELEDSALYLCASSWNRGRGTYEQYFGPGTRLTVT.

The rearrangement joins TRBV12-3 or TRBV12-4 to TRBJ2-7, with 8 bases identical to TRBD1. The CDR3 is 13 amino acids. The junction had 3 bases not matched to a gene; V was cut back by 5 bases and J by 3 bases. The CDR3: CASSPDRGYEQYF. In nucleotides, the CDR3 is TGTGCCAGCAGTCCAGACAGGGGCTACGAGCAGTACTTC.